Presented here are 29 T cell receptor beta chains from one specimen sequenced in a study of identical twins. TCRdb reanalysed the 5' RACE reads using MiXCR and keeps one entry per CDR3 protein. The data contain under 900,000 distinct CDR3 sequences, about 20% of them singletons. Another study also made use of these data, one on T cells expressing NK-cell markers.

Sequencing input: PBMCs. The receptors shown here come from a woman aged 18-30 years in good health.

The V gene is TRBV4-2, the J gene TRBJ2-1; D is unclear. Trimming pared 3 bases from V and 5 bases from J, leaving 11 bases between. Germline assignment: CDR1 LGHNA and CDR2 YNFKEQ. The CDR3 loop spans 14 amino acids. Written as DNA, the CDR3 is TGTGCCAGCAGCCAGGGGTTTAGAAACAATGAGCAGTTCTTC. Protein: CASSQGFRNNEQFF.

This clonotype has just one count. CDR3 residues: CASSPGTSGRVHNEQFF. Here the CDR3 DNA reads TGTGCCAGCTCGCCCGGGACTAGCGGGAGGGTCCACAATGAGCAGTTCTTC. This chain joins TRBV18 and TRBJ2-1, with 16 positions matching TRBD2. This CDR3 has 17 residues. From germline, CDR1 is KGHSH and CDR2 LQKENI. The V segment lost 6 bases and the J segment 5 bases; nucleotides outside the gene matches: 7.

The table lists this clonotype with many counts. V usage is TRBV12-3 or TRBV12-4 and J usage is TRBJ1-2, with D tentatively TRBD1 (5 bases). CDR3 length: 13 residues. V was clipped by 2 bases and J by 5 bases, with 9 bases between them. CDR3 loop: CASSLSGAYGYTF. CDR3 nucleotide sequence: TGTGCCAGCAGTTTATCTGGGGCATATGGCTACACCTTC.

This clonotype was detected a few times. The chain combines TRBV5-1 with TRBJ2-7; 8 bases fit TRBD1. Germline CDR1 reads SGHRS; CDR2 reads YFSETQ. CDR3 length equals 15 residues. V was pared by 1 base and J by 4 bases, with 7 bases of the junction left unmatched. The CDR3 is CASSLYQGAAYEQYF. The DNA for the CDR3 is TGCGCCAGCAGCTTGTACCAGGGGGCGGCTTACGAGCAGTACTTC.

This chain links TRBV3-1 with TRBJ1-2; no clear D. V dropped 4 bases and J dropped 1 base, with 13 bases sitting between them. This CDR3 is built from 15 residues. Germline CDR1 and CDR2: LGHDT and YNNKEL (reference sequence). CDR3 nucleotide sequence: TGTGCCAGCAGCCCTCTTGCGGGGATTAACTATGGCTACACCTTC. Its protein product is CASSPLAGINYGYTF.

The CDR3 nucleotides are TGTGCCAGCACTAGGGGGAGACAGGCCGGGGAGCTGTTTTTT. This encodes CASTRGRQAGELFF. The V call is TRBV7-2, the J call TRBJ2-2, with D possibly TRBD1 on 6 matching bases. The V gene's germline CDR1 is SGHTA and CDR2 FQGNSA. The CDR3 is 14 residues long. The V end lost 7 bases, the J end lost 6 bases, and 15 bases lay between the germline ends.

This rearrangement joins TRBV7-3 to TRBJ2-7; a weak D match, TRBD2 (6 bases). V was clipped by 5 bases and J by 7 bases, with 12 bases between them. This CDR3 is 12 amino acids long. Germline V CDR1 and CDR2: SGHTA, FQGTGA. Here the CDR3 DNA reads TGTGCCAGCAGCAAAACAGGAGGGGAGCAGTACTTC. It is translated as CASSKTGGEQYF. The variable domain in full, with the rest retrieved from reference TRBV7-3 and TRBJ2-7, is GAGVSQTPSNKVTEKGKYVELRCDPISGHTALYWYRQSLGQGPEFLIYFQGTGAADDSGLPNDRFFAVRPEGSVSTLKIQRTERGDSAVYLCASSKTGGEQYFGPGTRLTVT.

The chain is built from TRBV7-7 and TRBJ2-1; tentatively, D is TRBD2 (6 bases). V was shortened by 5 bases and J by 6 bases, with 17 bases between the two germline ends. Germline lookup yields CDR1 SSHAT and CDR2 FNYEAQ (reference sequence). CDR3 length: 15 residues. CDR3 nucleotide sequence: TGTGCCAGCAGCCGTACTATTAGCGGCGTCAATGAGCAGTTCTTC. It encodes CASSRTISGVNEQFF.

V usage is TRBV7-9 and J usage is TRBJ1-4; the D gene is possibly TRBD1 (5 bases). Trimming stripped 3 bases from V and 6 bases from J, with 8 bases between. CDR1 and CDR2 from the germline V gene are SEHNR and FQNEAQ (reference sequence). The CDR3 has 13 residues. The CDR3 sequence: CASSLDIYEKLFF. The DNA of the CDR3 is TGTGCCAGCAGCTTGGACATCTATGAAAAACTGTTTTTT.

The chain recombines TRBV5-1 with TRBJ1-5; D unclear. Trimming took off 0 bases at V and 3 bases at J, with 10 bases between the two ends. The CDR3 contains 15 residues. From germline, CDR1 is SGHRS and CDR2 YFSETQ. This CDR3 reads CASSLDVLTNQPQHF. The CDR3 coding sequence is TGCGCCAGCAGCTTGGATGTCCTAACCAATCAGCCCCAGCATTTT. Looking up the rest from reference TRBV5-1 and TRBJ1-5 gives the full variable domain: KAGVTQTPRYLIKTRGQQVTLSCSPISGHRSVSWYQQTPGQGLQFLFEYFSETQRNKGNFPGRFSGRQFSNSRSEMNVSTLELGDSALYLCASSLDVLTNQPQHFGDGTRLSIL.

This chain uses TRBV6-5 with TRBJ2-1; D gene unclear. The CDR3 contains 15 residues. CDR1 MNHEY and CDR2 SVGAGI come from the germline V gene. V dropped 0 bases and J dropped 7 bases, with 13 bases sitting between them. CDR3 region: CASSYSWQASNEQFF. Written as DNA, the CDR3 is TGTGCCAGCAGTTACTCTTGGCAGGCCTCGAATGAGCAGTTCTTC.

The CDR3 loop reads CASRFRGGWETQYF. DNA of the CDR3: TGTGCCAGCAGATTTCGGGGGGGTTGGGAGACCCAGTACTTC. The rearrangement uses TRBV12-3 or TRBV12-4 and TRBJ2-5; 8 bases line up with TRBD2. Germline trimming cut 6 bases from V and 5 bases from J; bases unmatched to any gene: 8. The CDR3 length is 14 residues.

This clonotype was detected a few times. This chain links TRBV6-5 with TRBJ2-1; no reliable D call. This CDR3 comprises 14 residues. Between the trimmed V and J ends, which lost 1 base and 0 bases, there was a span of 4 bases. In germline, CDR1 is MNHEY, CDR2 SVGAGI. Here the CDR3 DNA reads TGTGCCAGCAGTTACTTGACCTCCTACAATGAGCAGTTCTTC. Encoded protein: CASSYLTSYNEQFF.

This clonotype was counted only a few times. This chain connects TRBV27 to TRBJ2-7; D not certain. CDR1 and CDR2 (germline): MNHEY, SMNVEV (reference sequence). V was clipped by 8 bases and J by 5 bases, with 13 bases between them. The CDR3 loop spans 12 amino acids. The CDR3 DNA reads as TGTGCCAGCTCGGTAGGGAATAACGAGCAGTACTTC. This sequence encodes CASSVGNNEQYF.

This clonotype was seen more than once but under ten times. The chain links TRBV12-3 or TRBV12-4 to TRBJ2-7, with 8 bases identical to TRBD1. Trimming took 9 bases from V and 4 from J; bases not matched to a gene: 17. The CDR3 runs to 16 residues. DNA of the CDR3: TGTGCCAGTAAGACTAATAGCGCGGGACAGGCGTACGAGCAGTACTTC. Translation gives CASKTNSAGQAYEQYF.

This clonotype has a handful of counts. J is TRBJ1-4 and V is TRBV20-1; TRBD1 might be the D (5 bases). Trimming pared 0 bases from V and 6 bases from J, leaving 14 bases between. The CDR3 is 15 amino acids. The germline CDR1 and CDR2 sequences are DFQATT and SNEGSKA (reference sequence). The CDR3: CSARDSRGWDEKLFF. As DNA, the CDR3 is TGCAGTGCTAGAGACAGTCGGGGGTGGGATGAAAAACTGTTTTTT.

The chain combines TRBV9 with TRBJ2-1; the D gene is possibly TRBD1 (5 bases). The CDR3 is 13 amino acids. From germline, CDR1 is SGDLS and CDR2 YYNGEE. V shed 0 bases and J shed 10 bases, with 11 bases lying between them. CDR3 region: CASSVVRDREQFF. CDR3 DNA: TGTGCCAGCAGCGTAGTCAGGGATAGAGAGCAGTTCTTC.

This clonotype has ten or more counts. The chain combines TRBV10-2 with TRBJ2-1; perhaps TRBD2 as D (6 bases). The V and J ends lost 7 bases and 7 bases respectively, with 14 bases between them. The CDR3 totals 13 residues. Germline loops: CDR1 WSHSY, CDR2 SAAADI. CDR3 coding DNA: TGCGCCAGCATGCGGGATAGCATGAATGAGCAGTTCTTC. Translated: CASMRDSMNEQFF.

The V gene is TRBV7-2, the J gene TRBJ2-2; D is undetermined. CDR3 length: 15 amino acids. Germline CDR1 and CDR2: SGHTA and FQGNSA. V was trimmed by 5 bases and J by 2 bases, leaving 12 bases between them. CDR3 amino acids: CASSPHFRNTGELFF. The CDR3 DNA is TGTGCCAGCAGCCCCCATTTTAGAAACACCGGGGAGCTGTTTTTT.

This clonotype was picked up a small number of times. The chain joins TRBV6-5 to TRBJ1-2; perhaps TRBD1 as D (6 bases). Germline CDR1 is MNHEY and CDR2 is SVGAGI. This CDR3 is built from 12 residues. V lost 2 bases to trimming and J lost 8 bases, with 9 bases between them. The CDR3 reads CASSYRGNGYTF. In nucleotides, the CDR3 is TGTGCCAGCAGTTACAGGGGGAACGGCTACACCTTC.

The chain links TRBV4-3 to TRBJ1-2, with TRBD1 matching 7 bases. Germline loops: CDR1 LGHNA, CDR2 YSLEER. V trimming: 2 bases; J trimming: 4 bases; junction bases outside the gene matches: 10. This CDR3 has 16 residues. CDR3 bases: TGCGCCAGCAGCCAATTTGTTGCGACAGGGACCTATGGCTACACCTTC. This encodes CASSQFVATGTYGYTF.

The count of this clonotype is one. V gene TRBV3-1 combines with J gene TRBJ2-3, with TRBD2 identical over 9 bases. V shed 2 bases and J 5 bases; nucleotides not matched to a gene: 2. Germline CDR1 LGHDT, CDR2 YNNKEL (reference sequence). This CDR3 spans 14 amino acids. CDR3 bases: TGTGCCAGCAGCCAACTAGCGGGGCTAGATACGCAGTATTTT. The encoded protein is CASSQLAGLDTQYF.

This clonotype was picked up a small number of times. V gene TRBV7-9 combines with J gene TRBJ2-3; D not certain. Trimming left V 8 bases short and J 0 bases short, with 15 bases between. Looked up from germline, CDR1 is SEHNR and CDR2 is FQNEAQ (reference sequence). The CDR3 totals 15 residues. Written as DNA, the CDR3 is TGTGCCAGCTTCCCCGACTTTGCGAGCACAGATACGCAGTATTTT. This translates into CASFPDFASTDTQYF.

A few counts support this clonotype. V and J are TRBV20-1 and TRBJ1-1; D not certain. Trimming left V 5 bases short and J 3 bases short, with 13 bases between. CDR1 is DFQATT, CDR2 SNEGSKA, per germline (reference sequence). The CDR3 runs to 13 residues. This CDR3 reads CSARALRDTEAFF. CDR3 nucleotides: TGCAGTGCTCGAGCCCTGAGGGACACTGAAGCTTTCTTT.

The chain couples TRBV11-2 to TRBJ2-1, with D perhaps given as TRBD1 or TRBD2 (6 bases each). CDR1 is SGHAT and CDR2 is FQNNGV in the germline V gene. The CDR3 runs 18 residues. Trimming removed 5 bases from V and 4 bases from J, with 24 bases in between. In DNA form, the CDR3 reads TGTGCCAGCAGCAAAACCTCCGGGGGCCAGCGGACATACAATGAGCAGTTCTTC. Amino acids: CASSKTSGGQRTYNEQFF.

This clonotype has only a few counts. The chain employs TRBV14 and TRBJ2-1, with TRBD1 identical over 8 bases. Trimming cost V 4 bases and J 8 bases; bases outside gene matches: 7. The CDR3 spans 14 residues. Germline CDR1 reads SGHDN; CDR2 reads FVKESK. The chain's CDR3 is CASSPLGQGDEQFF. In DNA, the CDR3 is TGTGCCAGCAGCCCTCTTGGACAGGGTGATGAGCAGTTCTTC.

This clonotype was counted only a few times. The genes are TRBV4-3 and TRBJ2-5; 9 nucleotides agree with TRBD1. Germline CDR1 reads LGHNA; CDR2 reads YSLEER. The CDR3 has 15 residues. Trimming cost V 2 bases and J 2 bases; bases outside gene matches: 3. The CDR3 nucleotides read TGCGCCAGCAGCCAAACCGGGACAGGGCAAGAGACCCAGTACTTC. Residues: CASSQTGTGQETQYF.

The V call is TRBV12-3 or TRBV12-4, the J call TRBJ1-6; TRBD1 might be the D (6 bases). The ends were cut back, 5 bases at V and 7 bases at J, with 12 bases in the middle. This CDR3 has 14 amino acids. The CDR3 DNA sequence: TGTGCCAGCAGTCCCGGGGGCCGAAATTCACCCCTCCACTTT. Its protein is CASSPGGRNSPLHF.

The chain uses TRBV5-1 and TRBJ2-3; TRBD1 is a possible D gene (5 bases). Germline V gives CDR1 SGHRS, CDR2 YFSETQ. The V end was cut by 1 base, the J end by 2 bases, with 8 bases between. The length of the CDR3 is 14 residues. CDR3 amino acids: CASSLTGNTDTQYF. The CDR3 nucleotides read TGCGCCAGCAGCTTGACAGGAAACACAGATACGCAGTATTTT.